The next 12 T cell receptor beta chains were all read from a single sample in a study of T cell changes during pregnancy in multiple sclerosis. Sequenced by immunoSEQ multiplex PCR; TCRdb stores in-frame clones only, minus some. The sample consists of 50,000 to 70,000 clones, 90% to 95% of them appearing once. Material: peripheral blood, obtained in the third trimester of pregnancy. The receptors come from a female donor in good health, enrolled as a control in a pregnancy study.

In its sample, this clone was seen once. The chain couples TRBV5-6 to TRBJ1-1; D possibly corresponds to TRBD1 (5 bases). Germline loops: CDR1 SGHDT, CDR2 YYEEEE. Trimming pared 0 bases from V and 6 bases from J, leaving 15 bases between. This CDR3 has 15 amino acids. The CDR3 sequence: CASSLEAGPSAEAFF. The CDR3, as DNA: TGTGCCAGCAGCTTGGAGGCAGGGCCCTCCGCTGAAGCTTTCTTT.

This chain links TRBV25-1 with TRBJ2-3; 8 nucleotides line up with TRBD1. V was clipped by 3 bases and J by 4 bases; unmatched bases: 9. Germline lookup yields CDR1 MGHDK and CDR2 SYGVNS. This CDR3 contains 16 residues. For the CDR3, the DNA is TGTGCCAGCAGTGACCCGGACAGGGAAATCGCAGATACGCAGTATTTT. This encodes CASSDPDREIADTQYF.

V and J are TRBV7-9 and TRBJ2-6; TRBD1 matches at 8 bases. Germline V gives CDR1 SEHNR, CDR2 FQNEAQ (reference sequence). V lost 9 bases to trimming and J lost 1 base; unmatched junction nucleotides: 8. The CDR3 contains 16 residues. As DNA, the CDR3 is TGTGCCAGTAGTAGGGGACAGGCGTCTGGGGCCAACGTCCTGACTTTC. Residues: CASSRGQASGANVLTF.

The chain combines TRBV28 with TRBJ2-7, with 7 bases matching TRBD1. The CDR3 runs 15 residues. V was pared by 6 bases and J by 3 bases, with 11 bases of the junction left unmatched. The germline V gene has CDR1 MDHEN and CDR2 SYDVKM. CDR3 in DNA: TGTGCCAGCAGCTTCAGGGGGATAAGAATCTACGAGCAGTACTTC. Its translation: CASSFRGIRIYEQYF. Supplemented by reference TRBV28 and TRBJ2-7, the full variable domain reads DVKVTQSSRYLVKRTGEKVFLECVQDMDHENMFWYRQDPGLGLRLIYFSYDVKMKEKGDIPEGYSVSREKKERFSLILESASTNQTSMYLCASSFRGIRIYEQYFGPGTRLTVT.

Only one count was recorded for this clone. The chain recombines TRBV4-1 with TRBJ1-1; no clear D gene. V lost 2 bases, J lost 2 bases, and 6 bases lay in between. Germline V gene lookup returns CDR1 MGHRA and CDR2 YSYEKL. The CDR3 totals 13 residues. This chain's CDR3 is CASSQNYNTEAFF. The CDR3 nucleotides are TGCGCCAGCAGCCAAAATTATAACACTGAAGCTTTCTTT.

The chain is built from TRBV28 and TRBJ2-7; 7 positions agree with TRBD1. V was clipped by 6 bases and J by 2 bases; unmatched bases: 7. The germline V gene encodes CDR1 MDHEN and CDR2 SYDVKM. The CDR3 has 14 residues. In nucleotides, the CDR3 is TGTGCCAGCAGCCTTGGACAGGCCCCCTACGAGCAGTACTTC. Amino acids: CASSLGQAPYEQYF.

The chain uses TRBV2 and TRBJ1-1, with D possibly being TRBD1 (5 bases). The CDR3 totals 13 residues. Looked up from germline, CDR1 is SNHLY and CDR2 is FYNNEI. V lost 5 bases, J lost 2 bases, and 9 bases lay in between. CDR3 sequence (DNA): TGTGCCAGCAGTAATACAGGAAACACTGAAGCTTTCTTT. Amino acids: CASSNTGNTEAFF.

The chain combines TRBV7-3 with TRBJ2-5, with 9 bases lining up with TRBD2. CDR1 and CDR2 from the germline V gene are SGHTA and FQGTGA. The CDR3 consists of 15 residues. Trimming took 4 bases from V and 1 from J; bases not matched to a gene: 4. CDR3 bases: TGTGCCAGCAGCTCCTTAGCGGGGGTCCAAGAGACCCAGTACTTC. This codes for CASSSLAGVQETQYF.

The chain combines TRBV11-3 with TRBJ2-3; 10 positions match TRBD1. CDR1 SGHNT and CDR2 YENEEA come from the germline V gene. This CDR3 spans 15 amino acids. The V segment lost 3 bases and the J segment 2 bases; nucleotides outside the gene matches: 2. Here the CDR3 reads CASSFGTGDTDTQYF. In DNA form, the CDR3 reads TGTGCCAGCAGCTTTGGGACAGGGGACACAGATACGCAGTATTTT.

The chain employs TRBV2 and TRBJ2-7; tentative D call: TRBD2 (6 bases). The germline CDR1 and CDR2 sequences are SNHLY and FYNNEI. V lost 7 bases and J 0 bases, leaving 16 bases between the germline ends. CDR3 size: 15 residues. CDR3 nucleotides: TGTGCCAGCATGGGATGGAGGGAGAGCTCCTACGAGCAGTACTTC. This sequence encodes CASMGWRESSYEQYF.

V is TRBV28 and J is TRBJ1-5, with 8 bases identical to TRBD1. The CDR3 has 15 residues. Looked up from germline, CDR1 is MDHEN and CDR2 is SYDVKM. J lost 4 bases, V lost 5 bases, and 7 bases had no gene match. The CDR3 DNA is TGTGCCAGCAGTCCGACAGGGGACCGAAATCAGCCCCAGCATTTT. Translating it yields CASSPTGDRNQPQHF.

This rearrangement joins TRBV28 to TRBJ2-7; 7 bases match TRBD2. J lost 3 bases, V lost 6 bases, and 2 bases had no gene match. The germline V gene has CDR1 MDHEN and CDR2 SYDVKM. The CDR3 consists of 12 residues. CDR3 DNA: TGTGCCAGCAGGGGCGGGAGCTACGAGCAGTACTTC. As protein: CASRGGSYEQYF.